Listed below are T cell receptor beta chains from one sample, sequenced in a study of OX40 agonist ivuxolimab in advanced cancers. The method was immunoSEQ multiplex PCR; TCRdb's version includes in-frame clones alone and lacks a portion of them. Of around 80,000 clones detected, 85% appear once; the ten largest clones hold about 3.4%. The sample was CD4+ or CD8+ T cells sorted from blood, taken in a trial of the OX40 agonist ivuxolimab. The receptors stem from an adult with an advanced solid tumor such as melanoma, head and neck, liver or kidney cancer. CDR3s include the opening cysteine and the closing phenylalanine or tryptophan. The order of the fields is D gene, clone size, J gene, V gene, CDR3 protein, CDR3 DNA. A D gene is named only where the DNA matches it firmly. Rows may omit the clone size; those that give it use once, few, many or a size class.

. . TRBJ1-3 TRBV6-1 CASSGSGLSDSGNTIYF TGTGCCAGCAGTGGATCCGGGCTCTCGGACTCTGGAAACACCATATATTTT
. . TRBJ2-1 TRBV6-5 CASTLGEQFF TGTGCCAGCACGTTAGGTGAGCAGTTCTTC
. . TRBJ1-2 TRBV5-4 CASSVASGTDYYGYTF TGTGCCAGCAGCGTGGCCTCCGGGACGGACTACTATGGCTACACCTTC
TRBD1 . TRBJ1-5 TRBV28 CASSFFPPGGQGSRGNQPQHF TGTGCCAGCAGTTTTTTCCCCCCCGGTGGACAGGGCTCTAGGGGCAATCAGCCCCAGCATTTT
TRBD2 . TRBJ2-3 TRBV18 CASSPPGTSGNTQYF TGTGCCAGCTCACCACCGGGGACTAGCGGAAATACGCAGTATTTT
. . TRBJ1-4 TRBV11-3 CASSSRAGQEGTNEKLFF TGTGCCAGCAGTTCCCGGGCGGGGCAGGAGGGGACTAATGAAAAACTGTTTTTT
. . TRBJ1-1 TRBV19 CASSGRGEAFF TGTGCCAGTAGTGGAAGGGGTGAAGCTTTCTTT
TRBD1 few TRBJ2-5 TRBV5-1 CASRRGTGVQETQYF TGCGCCAGCAGACGAGGGACAGGGGTCCAAGAGACCCAGTACTTC
. . TRBJ1-1 TRBV11-2 CASSFVLNTEAFF TGTGCCAGCAGCTTCGTCCTGAACACTGAAGCTTTCTTT
. . TRBJ1-6 TRBV9 CASSVGQSYNSPLHF TGTGCCAGCAGCGTAGGTCAAAGCTATAATTCACCCCTCCACTTT
. . TRBJ1-1 TRBV11-2 CASSLEFTEAFF TGTGCCAGCAGCTTAGAATTCACTGAAGCTTTCTTT
. . TRBJ1-2 TRBV19 CASSTQTLANYGYTF TGTGCCAGTAGTACGCAGACGTTAGCTAACTATGGCTACACCTTC
. . TRBJ1-1 TRBV7-9 CASTARNTEAFF TGTGCCAGCACCGCGAGAAACACTGAAGCTTTCTTT
TRBD2 . TRBJ2-7 TRBV18 CASSPTSGGTYEQYF TGTGCCAGCTCGCCCACTAGCGGGGGCACCTACGAGCAGTACTTC
TRBD1 . TRBJ2-7 TRBV30 CAWNDRVNSYEQYF TGTGCCTGGAACGACAGGGTCAACTCCTACGAGCAGTACTTC
. . TRBJ1-3 TRBV6-1 CASSGSDLGENTIYF TGTGCCAGCAGTGGGTCGGACCTTGGTGAAAACACCATATATTTT
. . TRBJ1-5 TRBV5-8 CASSPIQGGNGNQPQHF TGTGCCAGCAGCCCAATCCAGGGTGGAAATGGCAATCAGCCCCAGCATTTT
TRBD2 . TRBJ2-1 TRBV7-8 CASSQLAGFNEQFF TGTGCCAGCAGCCAACTAGCGGGGTTCAATGAGCAGTTCTTC
TRBD1 . TRBJ2-2 TRBV7-7 CASSPGTGVDTGELFF TGTGCCAGCAGCCCCGGGACAGGGGTGGACACCGGGGAGCTGTTTTTT
. . TRBJ2-3 TRBV28 CASSPLGQGVTDTQYF TGTGCCAGCAGTCCCTTAGGGCAGGGTGTGACAGATACGCAGTATTTT
. . TRBJ2-3 TRBV9 CASSVLGTDTQYF TGTGCCAGCAGCGTATTAGGCACAGATACGCAGTATTTT
. once TRBJ1-4 TRBV25-1 CASRFPGEANEKLFF TGTGCCAGCAGATTCCCCGGGGAAGCTAATGAAAAACTGTTTTTT
. once TRBJ2-3 TRBV15 CATSAPSTDTQYF TGTGCCACCAGCGCTCCTAGCACAGATACGCAGTATTTT
. . TRBJ1-5 TRBV11-3 CASSLESGGPQHF TGTGCCAGCAGCTTAGAATCGGGAGGTCCCCAGCATTTT
. . TRBJ2-3 TRBV19 CASSRDLGPDTQYF TGTGCCAGTAGTAGGGATCTGGGGCCAGATACGCAGTATTTT
TRBD1 . TRBJ2-2 TRBV2 CASSGDSRTGELFF TGTGCCAGCAGTGGGGACAGCCGGACCGGGGAGCTGTTTTTT
. once TRBJ2-1 TRBV2 CASTQMAGYYNEQFF TGTGCCAGCACCCAGATGGCAGGGTACTACAATGAGCAGTTCTTC
. . TRBJ2-3 TRBV9 CASSARHAGDTQYF TGTGCCAGCAGCGCACGCCACGCGGGCGATACGCAGTATTTT
. . TRBJ1-3 TRBV18 CASSPRAGIGYNTIYF TGTGCCAGCTCACCACGAGCCGGGATAGGGTATAACACCATATATTTT
. . TRBJ2-1 TRBV14 CASSQEVWTPSYNEQFF TGTGCCAGCAGCCAAGAAGTGTGGACACCCTCCTACAATGAGCAGTTCTTC
TRBD1 . TRBJ2-7 TRBV7-2 CASSLGLGGTGANYEQYF TGTGCCAGCAGCTTAGGGCTTGGGGGGACAGGGGCTAACTACGAGCAGTACTTC
TRBD1 . TRBJ1-2 TRBV4-3 CASSRGGQGDYGYTF TGCGCCAGCAGCCGCGGGGGACAGGGGGACTATGGCTACACCTTC
. . TRBJ1-1 TRBV30 CAWSVFGTLNTEAFF TGTGCCTGGAGTGTATTCGGGACACTCAACACTGAAGCTTTCTTT
. few TRBJ2-5 TRBV7-9 CASSPLTLQETQYF TGTGCCAGCAGCCCCCTCACACTGCAAGAGACCCAGTACTTC
. . TRBJ2-3 TRBV5-6 CASTLGTSERTQYF TGTGCCAGCACTCTGGGGACTTCTGAGCGTACGCAGTATTTT
. once TRBJ2-5 TRBV5-6 CASSFLYQETQYF TGTGCCAGCAGCTTTCTCTACCAAGAGACCCAGTACTTC
. . TRBJ2-7 TRBV12-5 CASGLVLGLQGSYEQYF TGTGCTAGTGGTTTGGTACTCGGGTTGCAGGGGTCCTACGAGCAGTACTTC
TRBD2 . TRBJ2-3 TRBV7-2 CASSPSGILAGEGTQYF TGTGCCAGCAGCCCGTCGGGAATACTAGCGGGGGAAGGTACGCAGTATTTT
. . TRBJ1-3 TRBV11-2 CASSLGGHSGNTIYF TGTGCCAGCAGCTTAGGGGGGCATAGTGGAAACACCATATATTTT
. . TRBJ1-2 TRBV7-9 CASTGSNYGYTF TGTGCCAGCACCGGCTCGAACTATGGCTACACCTTC
. . TRBJ2-3 TRBV5-1 CASSLGGGFKDTQYF TGCGCCAGCAGCTTGGGAGGAGGGTTCAAGGATACGCAGTATTTT
. . TRBJ2-1 TRBV4-2 CASSHQTTYNEQFF TGTGCCAGCAGCCACCAGACTACTTACAATGAGCAGTTCTTC
TRBD1 . TRBJ2-7 TRBV6-6 CASVAGQGAYEQYF TGTGCCAGCGTTGCGGGACAGGGGGCTTACGAGCAGTACTTC
TRBD1 . TRBJ2-7 TRBV29-1 CSVGRTGGYEQYF TGCAGCGTTGGCAGGACAGGGGGCTACGAGCAGTACTTC
TRBD1 once TRBJ1-3 TRBV30 CAWSLSSRQGDTIYF TGTGCCTGGAGTCTTTCGTCGCGACAGGGGGACACCATATATTTT
TRBD2 . TRBJ2-3 TRBV5-1 CARSWGGGETDTQYF TGCGCCCGCAGCTGGGGCGGGGGGGAGACAGATACGCAGTATTTT
. . TRBJ1-2 TRBV9 CASSPDGRGADYGYTF TGTGCCAGCAGCCCTGATGGGAGGGGTGCGGACTATGGCTACACCTTC
. . TRBJ1-3 TRBV30 CAWSVLGGNTIYF TGTGCCTGGAGTGTACTCGGGGGAAACACCATATATTTT